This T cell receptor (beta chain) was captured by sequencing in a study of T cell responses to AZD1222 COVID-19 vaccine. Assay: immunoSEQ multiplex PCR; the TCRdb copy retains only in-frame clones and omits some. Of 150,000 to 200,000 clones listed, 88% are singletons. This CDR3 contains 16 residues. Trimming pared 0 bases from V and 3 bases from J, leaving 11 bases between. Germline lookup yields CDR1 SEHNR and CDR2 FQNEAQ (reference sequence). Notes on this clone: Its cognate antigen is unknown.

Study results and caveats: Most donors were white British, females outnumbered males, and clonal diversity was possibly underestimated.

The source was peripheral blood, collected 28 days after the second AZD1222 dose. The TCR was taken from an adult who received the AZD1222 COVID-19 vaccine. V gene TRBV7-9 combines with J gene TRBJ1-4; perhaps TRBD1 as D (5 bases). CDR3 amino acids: CASSLAPGEANEKLFF. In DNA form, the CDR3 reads TGTGCCAGCAGCTTAGCGCCGGGGGAGGCTAATGAAAAACTGTTTTTT.